This T cell receptor beta chain was profiled in a study of cytomegalovirus exposure and HLA in healthy donors. TCRdb keeps only in-frame clones here, not all; method: immunoSEQ multiplex PCR. The repertoire holds 120,000 or so clones, with about 90% as singletons. On this clone: What it recognizes is unknown.

General study results and limits: Generally TCR sequences proved uncommon, though certain public TCRs appeared in numerous donors. Some TCR beta chains (164 of them) were listed as cytomegalovirus-associated.

With 3 bases removed from V and 3 bases from J, the gap between germline ends came to 9 bases. This CDR3 comprises 13 residues. CDR1 is MNHEY and CDR2 is SMNVEV in the germline V gene (reference sequence). The chain is built from TRBV27 and TRBJ2-7; D ambiguous. The sequence was collected from a woman under 30 in good health and CMV-seronegative. The sample taken for sequencing was PBMCs. The CDR3 region has the DNA TGTGCCAGCAGTTTTGGTAGCAACTACGAGCAGTACTTC. Translating gives CASSFGSNYEQYF.